The entry that follows covers one T cell receptor (beta chain) sequence. Its antigen is not identified. The data derive from a study of PD-1 blockade in classical Hodgkin lymphoma. Background on the study: Patients got intravenous nivolumab 3 mg/kg every 2 weeks.

Time point denoted: cycle 4 day 1 (C4D1), after 6 weeks of nivolumab. Autologous stem cell transplantation was followed by relapse in every patient, and brentuximab vedotin exposure varied. Patients reached a best response of complete response, partial response or progressive disease. Assay: immunoSEQ multiplex PCR; the TCRdb copy retains only in-frame clones and omits some. The table shows nearly 25,000 clones, with 72% occurring only once. Notes on the study in general: By C4D1 there was a significant rise in CD4+ TCR diversity but not in CD8+ TCR diversity.

V was clipped by 1 base and J by 2 bases, with 12 bases between them. The CDR3 contains 16 residues. The V gene's germline CDR1 is SGHNT and CDR2 YYREEE (reference sequence). This TCR was sampled from a human donor with classical Hodgkin lymphoma. The chain has TRBV5-4 and TRBJ1-4; TRBD1 might be the D (6 bases). The material sequenced was peripheral blood mononuclear cells (PBMCs), taken before the fourth cycle of nivolumab. The CDR3 DNA reads as TGTGCCAGCAGCTTGACTTCGACAGGCACTAATGAAAAACTGTTTTTT. Translated, it gives CASSLTSTGTNEKLFF.